This TCR beta chain was recovered during a study of blood T cell repertoires in COVID-19. Here immunoSEQ multiplex PCR was the method, and the copy in TCRdb shows in-frame clones only, minus some. The top ten clones hold 1.7% of a sample with around 300,000 clones, roughly 89% of them seen once. J was trimmed by 4 bases and V by 3 bases; bases with no gene match: 16. Per germline, CDR1 LNHDA and CDR2 SQIVND (reference sequence). The CDR3 sequence is 20 residues long. Input material: PBMCs or T cells enriched from blood (not recorded which). V usage is TRBV19 and J usage is TRBJ2-5; the match to TRBD2 covers 14 bases. The TCR comes from a woman under 30 with acute COVID-19. CDR3 coding DNA: TGTGCCAGTAGTATCGGGCTAAGAATGGGGACTAGCGGGAGACGAGAGACCCAGTACTTC. This translates into CASSIGLRMGTSGRRETQYF.